One sample yielded the 13 T cell receptor beta chains listed below, sequenced in a study of beta chain features in type 1 diabetes. Expressed TCRB transcripts were sequenced because the entire RNA isolate underwent reverse transcription. Only in-frame clones appear in the TCRdb table, and some are missing; sequencing was by immunoSEQ multiplex PCR. Among 300,000 to 450,000 clones listed, about 19% were seen once. What was sequenced was naive CD4+ T cells from blood. These receptors were collected from a woman younger than 30 in good health.

This clone was observed a handful of times. This CDR3 is also generated by other DNA sequences in the sample. V usage is TRBV5-4 and J usage is TRBJ2-7, with 7 bases identical to TRBD2. Germline V gene data show CDR1 as SGHNT and CDR2 as YYREEE (reference sequence). CDR3 length: 14 residues. Trimming at V came to 3 bases and at J to 0 bases, leaving 3 bases not matched to a gene. The CDR3 DNA is TGTGCCAGCAGCTCGACGGGGGGCTCCTACGAGCAGTACTTC. Amino acid sequence: CASSSTGGSYEQYF.

The gene calls are TRBV5-4 and TRBJ2-5; 11 nucleotides match TRBD2. The CDR3 spans 14 residues. V was clipped by 1 base and J by 13 bases; unmatched bases: 9. The germline CDR1 and CDR2 sequences are SGHNT and YYREEE (reference sequence). The CDR3 nucleotides are TGTGCCAGCAGCTTGAGAACTAGCGGGGGAGTCCGGTACTTC. Its translation is CASSLRTSGGVRYF. The full variable domain, with the rest looked up from reference TRBV5-4 and TRBJ2-5, is ETGVTQSPTHLIKTRGQQVTLRCSSQSGHNTVSWYQQALGQGPQFIFQYYREEENGRGNFPPRFSGLQFPNYSSELNVNALELDDSALYLCASSLRTSGGVRYFGPGTRLLVL.

This clone showed up just a few times. This chain joins TRBV10-3 and TRBJ2-5, with a weak D call TRBD2 (6 bases). Germline V gives CDR1 ENHRY, CDR2 SYGVKD. Trimming took off 2 bases at V and 4 bases at J, with 11 bases between the two ends. The CDR3 consists of 14 residues. Here the CDR3 DNA reads TGTGCCATCAGTGAGACGGTGGGGGGAGAGACCCAGTACTTC. Translating it yields CAISETVGGETQYF.

The rearrangement links TRBV4-1 to TRBJ1-2; unclear D gene. The CDR3 runs to 16 residues. Between the trimmed V and J ends, which lost 2 bases and 4 bases, there was a span of 17 bases. The germline V gene has CDR1 MGHRA and CDR2 YSYEKL. The CDR3 sequence is CASSQPRRGVGYGYTF. DNA for the CDR3: TGCGCCAGCAGCCAACCCCGGCGGGGTGTTGGCTATGGCTACACCTTC.

The V call is TRBV9, the J call TRBJ2-7; a weak D match, TRBD1 (6 bases). Per the germline V gene, CDR1 is SGDLS and CDR2 is YYNGEE. The CDR3 is 16 residues long. V lost 3 bases and J lost 2, with 18 bases in between. The CDR3 DNA is TGTGCCAGCAGCGCCTCCTTAGGGACACTGGCCTACGAGCAGTACTTC. Translation gives CASSASLGTLAYEQYF. The whole variable domain, filled in from reference TRBV9 and TRBJ2-7, reads DSGVTQTPKHLITATGQRVTLRCSPRSGDLSVYWYQQSLDQGLQFLIQYYNGEERAKGNILERFSAQQFPDLHSELNLSSLELGDSALYFCASSASLGTLAYEQYFGPGTRLTVT.

The chain carries TRBV11-2 and TRBJ2-3, with 9 bases fitting TRBD2. This CDR3 region has 14 residues. Germline values: CDR1 SGHAT, CDR2 FQNNGV. V lost 6 bases and J lost 1; bases outside the gene matches: 2. CDR3 nucleotide sequence: TGTGCCAGCAGTTGGACTAGCGGCACAGATACGCAGTATTTT. It yields the protein CASSWTSGTDTQYF.

The chain is built from TRBV15 and TRBJ2-3; maybe TRBD2 (5 bases). Between the trimmed V and J ends, which lost 3 bases and 0 bases, there was a span of 13 bases. Germline CDR1 is LNHNV and CDR2 is YYDKDF (reference sequence). The CDR3 is 16 residues long. The CDR3 is CATSRIQTGSTDTQYF. Written as DNA, the CDR3 is TGTGCCACCAGCAGGATTCAGACGGGAAGCACAGATACGCAGTATTTT.

This chain connects TRBV11-2 to TRBJ2-7, with D possibly TRBD2 on 6 matching bases. CDR3 length: 14 residues. Trimming removed 1 base from V and 3 bases from J, with 10 bases in between. Germline assignment: CDR1 SGHAT and CDR2 FQNNGV. CDR3 bases: TGTGCCAGCAGCTTAGTTGCGACTAGCTACGAGCAGTACTTC. Amino acid sequence: CASSLVATSYEQYF.

The chain uses TRBV5-1 and TRBJ2-1; 8 bases fit TRBD2. The ends lost 4 bases at V and 9 bases at J; junction bases unmatched: 15. The germline V gene encodes CDR1 SGHRS and CDR2 YFSETQ. The CDR3 contains 16 residues. CDR3 sequence: CASSPEGSGRGGEQFF. CDR3 sequence (DNA): TGCGCCAGCAGCCCGGAGGGAAGCGGGAGAGGAGGTGAGCAGTTCTTC.

This clone was detected a few times. The chain recombines TRBV6-5 with TRBJ2-3; D gene unclear. Germline V CDR1 and CDR2: MNHEY, SVGAGI. This CDR3 is built from 12 residues. The V end was cut by 6 bases, the J end by 7 bases, with 11 bases between. The CDR3, as DNA: TGTGCCAGCAGGACCGGGTCTAATACGCAGTATTTT. Its protein is CASRTGSNTQYF.

This clone was observed a few times. The chain employs TRBV5-1 and TRBJ2-5; TRBD2 is a possible D gene (6 bases). Germline assignment: CDR1 SGHRS and CDR2 YFSETQ. V lost 0 bases, J lost 0 bases, and 12 bases lay in between. The CDR3 loop spans 16 amino acids. CDR3 DNA sequence: TGCGCCAGCAGCTTGGGGGGAGGAAGGTACCAAGAGACCCAGTACTTC. Encoded protein: CASSLGGGRYQETQYF.

This chain joins TRBV7-9 and TRBJ2-2; 7 bases agree with TRBD1. J gave up 7 bases and V 5 bases, and 7 bases lay outside the gene matches. CDR3 length: 14 residues. Germline CDR1 SEHNR, CDR2 FQNEAQ (reference sequence). The CDR3 nucleotides read TGTGCCAGCAGCAGCAGACAGGGTGGCGGGGAGCTGTTTTTT. It specifies CASSSRQGGGELFF.

As DNA, the CDR3 is TGTGCCAGCAGACTAGCGGGAGGTGGGGAGACCCAGTACTTC. Its translation: CASRLAGGGETQYF. This sequence joins TRBV6-5 and TRBJ2-5, with 12 bases identical to TRBD2. V shed 6 bases and J 5 bases; nucleotides not matched to a gene: 4. Germline V gene lookup returns CDR1 MNHEY and CDR2 SVGAGI. CDR3 length: 14 amino acids.